Listed here are 15 T cell receptor beta chains from one sample, sequenced in a study of CD8+CD57+ T cells in acquired aplastic anemia. Genomic DNA constituted the template upon which TCR beta VDJ and CDR3 profiling was performed. One entry per CDR3 protein, called by TCRdb with MiXCR from the reads. The sample includes about 270,000 distinct CDR3 sequences, around three fifths of them seen just once. Specimen: sorted CD4+, CD8+, or CD8+CD57+ T cells (not recorded which) from PBMCs. These receptors were taken from a human donor with severe aplastic anemia or a healthy control (not recorded which).

This clonotype was detected ten times or more. The CDR3 nucleotides read TGCGCCAGCAGCTTGGCTCCGGTACTCAACTATGGCTACACCTTC. Amino acids: CASSLAPVLNYGYTF. The chain recombines TRBV5-1 with TRBJ1-2; D not certain. The CDR3 runs 15 residues. Germline V lookup: CDR1 SGHRS, CDR2 YFSETQ. The V end lost 0 bases, the J end lost 2 bases, and 11 bases lay between the germline ends.

In its sample, this clonotype was seen a few times. The chain joins TRBV5-6 to TRBJ1-6, with D tentatively TRBD1 (5 bases). There are 15 residues in the CDR3. Germline V gene lookup returns CDR1 SGHDT and CDR2 YYEEEE. V was trimmed by 1 base and J by 7 bases, leaving 12 bases between them. The CDR3 nucleotides read TGTGCCAGCAGCTTGCAGGGACTGTTCAATTCACCCCTCCACTTT. Translating gives CASSLQGLFNSPLHF.

For this clonotype: A read error may produce the germline difference seen at one junction end. V is TRBV20-1 and J is TRBJ2-1; 10 bases fit TRBD2. Germline CDR1 reads DFQATT; CDR2 reads SNEGSKA (reference sequence). The CDR3 totals 12 residues. This CDR3 reads CSARDLTGTSAF. As DNA, the CDR3 is TGCAGTGCTAGAGACTTAACCGGGACTAGCGCCTTT.

Note on this clonotype: No conserved phenylalanine or tryptophan ends this CDR3, so it is likely a read error. No DNA is shown, since the ends of the CDR3 on it are uncertain; the CDR3 is the one TCRdb lists. The rearrangement links TRBV7-2 to TRBJ2-6. 8 amino acids form the CDR3, both terminal residues included. Germline V gene lookup returns CDR1 SGHTA and CDR2 FQGNSA. CDR3 amino acids: CASSFRTS.

The J gene is TRBJ2-5, the V gene TRBV2; D perhaps matches TRBD1 (5 bases). Germline CDR1 reads SNHLY; CDR2 reads FYNNEI. V gave up 5 bases and J gave up 3 bases, with 16 bases separating them. The CDR3 is made up of 15 amino acids. This CDR3 reads CASSLTVKSKETQYF. The CDR3 DNA reads as TGTGCCAGCAGTTTGACAGTGAAATCAAAAGAGACCCAGTACTTC.

This sequence joins TRBV20-1 and TRBJ2-2; D gene unclear. Germline V gene lookup returns CDR1 DFQATT and CDR2 SNEGSKA (reference sequence). This CDR3 is built from 15 residues. V was trimmed by 0 bases and J by 3 bases, leaving 11 bases between them. CDR3 residues: CSARDPGSYTGELFF. The CDR3, as DNA: TGCAGTGCTAGAGATCCTGGCAGCTACACCGGGGAGCTGTTTTTT.

This chain uses TRBV7-3 with TRBJ2-7, with 7 bases fitting TRBD2. J was trimmed by 3 bases and V by 6 bases; bases with no gene match: 5. In germline, CDR1 is SGHTA, CDR2 FQGTGA. The CDR3 loop spans 13 amino acids. The CDR3 bases are TGTGCCAGCAGTGCGGGACTATTCTACGAGCAGTACTTC. Its translation is CASSAGLFYEQYF.

The CDR3 DNA is TGTGCCAGCAGCGTAGGGGTTACCTACGAGCAGTACTTC. It codes for CASSVGVTYEQYF. The chain joins TRBV9 to TRBJ2-7; D gene ambiguous. The CDR3 consists of 13 residues. Germline assignment: CDR1 SGDLS and CDR2 YYNGEE. The V gene lost 0 bases and the J gene lost 2 bases, with 6 bases spanning the gap.

This clonotype was seen ten or more times. The chain combines TRBV10-3 with TRBJ2-5, with no clear D. Trimming cost V 8 bases and J 1 base, with 8 bases left between them. CDR3 length equals 12 residues. From germline, CDR1 is ENHRY and CDR2 SYGVKD. The CDR3 is CAIGSVQETQYF. The CDR3 region has the DNA TGTGCCATCGGCTCAGTCCAAGAGACCCAGTACTTC.

The chain is built from TRBV7-4 and TRBJ1-2, with D tentatively TRBD1 (5 bases). V was pared by 7 bases and J by 6 bases, with 21 bases between. From germline, CDR1 is SGHVT and CDR2 SQSDAQ. The CDR3 extends over 15 amino acids. The DNA of the CDR3 is TGTGCCAGCACTCTAGGGACGGGGCGAACTCATGGCTACACCTTC. Amino acids: CASTLGTGRTHGYTF.

In the case of this clonotype: A much larger clone lies a single base off, so this may be a read error. The CDR3 DNA reads TGTGCCAGTAGCCCGGGACTAGCTCGAGGTACGCAGTATTTT. Encoded protein: CASSPGLARGTQYF. The chain links TRBV6-2 or TRBV6-3 to TRBJ2-3; 9 positions match TRBD2. Trimming cost V 9 bases and J 8 bases; bases outside gene matches: 12. The CDR3 totals 14 residues. Germline V lookup: CDR1 MNHEY, CDR2 SVGEGT.

CDR3 amino acids: CSVVTGQAGGYTF. CDR3 DNA sequence: TGCAGCGTGGTCACTGGACAGGCGGGGGGCTACACCTTC. The genes are TRBV29-1 and TRBJ1-2, with TRBD1 identical over 7 bases. Trimming at V came to 6 bases and at J to 8 bases, leaving 12 bases not matched to a gene. CDR1 and CDR2 (germline): SQVTM, ANQGSEA. The CDR3 sequence is 13 residues long.

Note on this clonotype: The junction departs from the called germline gene at one end, perhaps through a read error. The CDR3 here is CTSSGGRGTGGDSPLHF. Written as DNA, the CDR3 is TGTACCAGCAGTGGTGGAAGGGGGACAGGGGGGGATTCACCCCTCCACTTT. The chain is built from TRBV25-1 and TRBJ1-6; 11 nucleotides agree with TRBD1. This CDR3 region has 17 residues. Germline V gives CDR1 MGHDK, CDR2 SYGVNS.

This clonotype is a singleton in its sample. One junction end does not reproduce the germline sequence, and a read error may be involved. The J gene is TRBJ1-1, the V gene TRBV10-3, with 9 bases aligning to TRBD1. The CDR3 has 16 amino acids. The germline gives CDR1 ENHRY, CDR2 SYGVKD. The CDR3: CASSALDRGANTEAFF. The CDR3 DNA is TGTGCCAGCAGTGCCCTCGACAGGGGGGCGAACACTGAAGCTTTCTTT.

The V gene is TRBV20-1, the J gene TRBJ1-2, with D uncertain. The ends were cut back, 6 bases at V and 6 bases at J, with 14 bases in the middle. The CDR3 consists of 12 residues. The germline V gene has CDR1 DFQATT and CDR2 SNEGSKA (reference sequence). CDR3 amino acids: CSATDPADGYTF. DNA of the CDR3: TGCAGTGCAACCGACCCGGCGGATGGCTACACCTTC.